This T cell receptor beta chain was retrieved from a study of tissue T cells after allogeneic stem cell transplantation. The method was immunoSEQ multiplex PCR; TCRdb's version includes in-frame clones alone and lacks a portion of them. The repertoire holds about 6,000 clones, with about 82% as singletons. V lost 0 bases, J lost 5 bases, and 10 bases lay in between. The CDR3 is 14 residues long. CDR1 is LNHDA, CDR2 SQIVND, per germline (reference sequence). This material consisted of blood, taken before transplantation. This chain joins TRBV19 and TRBJ1-1, with D possibly being TRBD1 (5 bases). This receptor was identified in a man between 40 and 70 years old who later had graft-versus-host disease after an allogeneic stem cell transplant. The chain's CDR3 is CASSIDGKGTEAFF. The CDR3 nucleotides are TGTGCCAGTAGTATAGACGGGAAGGGGACTGAAGCTTTCTTT.